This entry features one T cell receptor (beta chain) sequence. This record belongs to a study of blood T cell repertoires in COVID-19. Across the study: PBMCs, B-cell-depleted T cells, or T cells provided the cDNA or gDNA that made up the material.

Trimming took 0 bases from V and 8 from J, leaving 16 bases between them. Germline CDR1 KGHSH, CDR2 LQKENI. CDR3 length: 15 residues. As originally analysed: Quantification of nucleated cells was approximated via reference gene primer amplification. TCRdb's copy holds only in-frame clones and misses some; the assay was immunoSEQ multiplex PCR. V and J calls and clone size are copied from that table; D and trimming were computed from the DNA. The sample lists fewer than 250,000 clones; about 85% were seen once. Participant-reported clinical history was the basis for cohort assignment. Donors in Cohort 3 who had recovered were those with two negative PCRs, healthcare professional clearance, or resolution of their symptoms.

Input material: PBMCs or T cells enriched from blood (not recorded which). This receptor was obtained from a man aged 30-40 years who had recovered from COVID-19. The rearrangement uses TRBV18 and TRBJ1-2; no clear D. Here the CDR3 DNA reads TGTGCCAGCTCACCACCTCGGGGAAAGTTGTACGGCTACACCTTC. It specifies CASSPPRGKLYGYTF. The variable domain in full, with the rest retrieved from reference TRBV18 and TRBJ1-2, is NAGVMQNPRHLVRRRGQEARLRCSPMKGHSHVYWYRQLPEEGLKFMVYLQKENIIDESGMPKERFSAEFPKEGPSILRIQQVVRGDSAAYFCASSPPRGKLYGYTFGSGTRLTVV.